The clone carrying this T cell receptor beta chain was seen only a few times. Its antigen is still unknown. Using its own MiXCR run on the RACE reads, TCRdb lists one record per CDR3 protein. The table has 100,000 to 150,000 distinct CDR3 sequences, about an eighth seen once. The data were obtained in a study of human T cells and chemical hapten exposure. About the study: After 6 days, upper back 0.01% DPC patch tests were scored. Affected patients, primarily female, had alopecia areata, totalis or universalis.

Noted time point: patch test 1, 2 weeks after DPC sensitization. The treatment is: therapeutic diphenylcyclopropenone sensitization with weekly scalp DPC. Study-wide points: There were significantly more large CDR3 similarity clusters among expanded TCRs than among controls. The study found that PT1 expanded TCR counts correlated positively with patch test score.

CDR3 length: 19 amino acids. CDR1 is SGHVS, CDR2 FNYEAQ, per germline. V gave up 5 bases and J gave up 1 base, with 21 bases separating them. This receptor was obtained from a young man with alopecia areata. Some clones in this sample may be carry-over from other donors' samples. Sequencing was performed on whole blood, taken in connection with sensitization to the hapten diphenylcyclopropenone (DPC). The chain carries TRBV7-6 and TRBJ2-6, with a tentative D call TRBD1 (5 bases). For the CDR3, the DNA is TGTGCCAGCAGCACAAGACAGTCTCCTTCCTATTCTGGGGCCAACGTCCTGACTTTC. Translated: CASSTRQSPSYSGANVLTF.